This T cell receptor (beta chain) was recovered during a study of T cell responses to AZD1222 COVID-19 vaccine. Points from the study as a whole: A mostly white British donor set with more females was recruited, and clonal diversity was possibly underestimated. Only six individuals given AZD1222 were seropositive at baseline. Compared with day 0, the breadth and depth of the Spike-specific TCR repertoire rose significantly after two doses of AZD1222.

A remark on this clone: Its matching antigen is unknown.

Libraries were prepared by immunoSEQ multiplex PCR; TCRdb keeps only in-frame clonotypes and omits some of them. The top ten clones hold around 8% of a sample with roughly 100,000 clones, 90% of them seen once. Germline lookup yields CDR1 SGHAT and CDR2 FQNNGV. V dropped 2 bases and J dropped 4 bases, with 8 bases sitting between them. This CDR3 region has 13 residues. Doses given second, at about 4 or about 12 weeks, were pooled. This specimen consisted of peripheral blood, obtained 28 days after the second AZD1222 dose. This sequence was found in an adult who received the AZD1222 COVID-19 vaccine. The rearrangement links TRBV11-2 to TRBJ1-2; no clear D gene. The CDR3 DNA follows: TGTGCCAGCAGCTTAAATGGAGCCTATGGCTACACCTTC. Protein sequence: CASSLNGAYGYTF.